This TCR beta chain was found in a study of blood T cells in healthy people across ages. V trimming: 2 bases; J trimming: 2 bases; junction bases outside the gene matches: 4. Germline loops: CDR1 MDHEN, CDR2 SYDVKM. CDR3 length: 15 residues. With a J-beta primer mix and a sample-barcoded 5' primer, a second PCR ran about 7 to 12 cycles. TCRdb passed the 5' RACE reads through MiXCR, listing each CDR3 protein once. The repertoire holds approximately 360,000 distinct CDR3 sequences, with 50% to 60% as singletons. Points from the study as a whole: When one million T cells were used, diversity estimates were thought to be underestimates. It was found that TCR beta diversity correlated strongly with the percentage of naive T cells. Changes in expanded clonotypes were possibly confounded, as the CMV status of donors was unknown.

This clonotype was seen more than once but under ten times. The target antigen is unknown. The sequence was collected from a man aged 55 to 70 in good health. The chain couples TRBV28 to TRBJ2-3; 7 nucleotides match TRBD1. Sequenced material: blood. The chain's CDR3 is CASSLDRADTDTQYF. The CDR3 DNA sequence: TGTGCCAGCAGTTTAGACAGGGCGGACACAGATACGCAGTATTTT.